This paragraph covers one T cell receptor beta chain sequence. This clone's antigen is unknown. No base qualities exist here, and no much larger clone lies one base off it. The data belong to a study of cytomegalovirus exposure and HLA in healthy donors (dated by TCRdb to about 2017). Regarding the research as a whole: A later analysis indicated that the 100 to 150 validation repertoires were generated on the platform also employed for the 666 repertoires of the first cohort. The study aimed to test whether cataloging public T cell receptors could reveal signatures of past pathogen exposure. A separate validation cohort of over 95 different subjects was used in addition to the roughly 670-subject first cohort. To predict cytomegalovirus infection status, the study brought together high-throughput TCR immunosequencing, statistical association of individual TCRs with disease status, and machine learning.

Libraries were prepared through the immunoSEQ multiplex PCR assay. Per the original workflow: To diagnose cytomegalovirus status from the catalog of TCR beta chain sequences, a statistical classification framework was built. The table comes from immuneACCESS by way of TCRdb, which keeps in-frame sequences with V and J called. Part of the clones is missing from these tables; in studies checked, under half for an unresolved V gene and the rest for unknown reasons. V and J calls and clone size follow that table, whereas D and trimming were derived from the DNA. The sample data list fewer than 200,000 clones, and roughly 90% of these were observed just once. Together, the top ten hold around 4.4% of the sample. Beyond this particular receptor, the publication reports: In vitro tests confirmed that a few of the cytomegalovirus-associated TCR beta chains recognize cytomegalovirus antigens. A total of 164 TCR beta chains were listed by the study as associated with cytomegalovirus. Most TCR sequences were seen in very few donors, while some public TCRs were found in many individuals. A later analysis found that TCRs clustered in the first cohort also tended to co-occur in the 120 validation repertoires, with approximately 94% of cluster scores above 0. The classifier was reported to diagnose cytomegalovirus status with high specificity and sensitivity in both the original cohort and the validation cohort. The validation cohort had no HLA typing available for a later analysis, so co-occurrence within that cohort was assessed over all 130 or so repertoires. The authors suggested that the approach could potentially be generalized to other disease states and immunological phenotypes.

The CDR3 runs 14 amino acids, cysteine and phenylalanine included. Only the CDR3 part of the read is kept: 42 bases, read in frame from the first base. V lost 2 bases and J lost 2 bases, and the count of bases not matched to a germline gene is 3. CDR1 is given as SGHDT and CDR2 as YYEEEE, both from the germline V gene. Donors formed part of the validation cohort, which comprised 120 subjects and was distinct from the first cohort of 550 to 850 subjects. Sequenced input: PBMCs. The sequence links TRBV5-6 to TRBJ1-2, with 7 bases in between that match TRBD1. The TCR sequence derives from a man aged 18 to 29 in good health and CMV-seropositive. CDR3 protein: CASSFPQGNYGYTF. The DNA sequence follows: TGTGCCAGCAGCTTCCCACAGGGGAACTATGGCTACACCTTC.